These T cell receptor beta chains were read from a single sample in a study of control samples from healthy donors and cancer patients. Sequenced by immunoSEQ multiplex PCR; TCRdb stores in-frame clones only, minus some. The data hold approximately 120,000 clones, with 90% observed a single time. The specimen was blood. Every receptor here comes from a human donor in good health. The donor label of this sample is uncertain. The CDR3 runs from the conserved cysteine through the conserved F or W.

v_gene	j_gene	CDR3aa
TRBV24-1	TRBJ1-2	CATSDYSFDYGYTF
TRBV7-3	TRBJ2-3	CASSYDGRSTDTQYF
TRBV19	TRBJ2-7	CASSIRTGSVHEQYF
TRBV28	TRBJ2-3	CASSLEVSTDTQYF
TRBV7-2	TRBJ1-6	CASSLPGRGSPLHF
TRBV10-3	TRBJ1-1	CAISGTAGNTEAFF
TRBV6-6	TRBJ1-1	CASSRTVNTEAFF
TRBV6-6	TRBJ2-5	CATRTSGGKETQYF
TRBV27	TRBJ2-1	CASSLGTRSLSYNEQFF
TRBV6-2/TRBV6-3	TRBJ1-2	CASSYRRDSDGYTF
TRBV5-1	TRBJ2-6	CASSGYSGANVLTF
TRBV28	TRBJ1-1	CASTGGQGNTEAFF
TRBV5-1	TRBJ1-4	CASGPGHTTETNEKLFF
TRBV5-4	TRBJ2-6	CASTETGPGANVLTF
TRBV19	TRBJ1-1	CASSDRRNTEAFF
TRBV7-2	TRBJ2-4	CASSLATIAKNIQYF
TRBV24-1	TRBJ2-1	CATSDHRQGFNNEQFF
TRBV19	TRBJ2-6	CASSGDRGRTSGANVLTF
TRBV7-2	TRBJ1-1	CASSYRGLISTEAFF